This TCR beta chain was profiled in a study of tissue T cells after allogeneic stem cell transplantation. Study at large: Tissue samples with histologically apparent lymphocytes on H&E review were prioritized for sequencing.

TCRdb keeps only in-frame clones here, not all; method: immunoSEQ multiplex PCR. This table holds approximately 12,000 clones, 70% found once. The CDR3 sequence is 16 residues long. Trimming removed 4 bases at V and 7 bases at J, with 17 bases between. Germline loops: CDR1 LGHDT, CDR2 YNNKEL (reference sequence). Comparators without hematopoietic cell transplant had other cancers, at least five gastrointestinal samples, and no known gastrointestinal disease. GI sites, liver, skin and spleen were taken after median 9.75 post-mortem hours. Sequencing used tissue from the right colon, obtained at autopsy. The chain joins TRBV3-1 (or the pseudogene TRBV3-2) to TRBJ1-6; no clear D. This TCR was sampled from a woman aged 18-49 years with breast cancer. Here the CDR3 DNA reads TGTGCCAGCAGCCGACGGAGTTCGCTGCTGAATTCACCCCTCCACTTT. Translation: CASSRRSSLLNSPLHF.